Listed here are 4 T cell receptor beta chains from one sample, sequenced in a study of spatial heterogeneity in lung cancer. As to time point: sample taken at primary tumor resection. TCRdb fed the 5' RACE reads into MiXCR, producing one record per CDR3 protein. The sample lists some 10,000 distinct CDR3 sequences, about 12% occurring once. Their antigens remain unidentified. General observations from the study: In tumors, expanded intratumoral alpha and beta TCR counts tracked mutation counts.

Sequenced here: lung tumor tissue, sampled at surgery. These receptor sequences come from a male donor with early-stage non-small cell lung cancer.

A few counts support this clonotype. The genes are TRBV11-2 and TRBJ2-5; the match to TRBD1 covers 7 bases. Per germline, CDR1 SGHAT and CDR2 FQNNGV. The CDR3 is 13 amino acids. V was clipped by 8 bases and J by 4 bases; unmatched bases: 7. The CDR3 is CASADRDGETQYF. The CDR3 bases are TGTGCCAGCGCAGACAGGGATGGAGAGACCCAGTACTTC.

At least ten counts were recorded for this clonotype. The V and J genes are TRBV20-1 and TRBJ2-3, with D maybe TRBD1 (6 bases). This CDR3 contains 13 residues. Trimming stripped 5 bases from V and 6 bases from J, with 15 bases between. Looked up from germline, CDR1 is DFQATT and CDR2 is SNEGSKA (reference sequence). Written as DNA, the CDR3 is TGCAGTGCTCCCCCTGAGGGGGTGGATACGCAGTATTTT. It is translated as CSAPPEGVDTQYF.

This sequence joins TRBV7-8 and TRBJ2-7, with TRBD1 as a possible D gene (5 bases). The ends were cut back, 2 bases at V and 4 bases at J, with 9 bases in the middle. Germline CDR1 is SGHVS and CDR2 is FQNEAQ. This CDR3 contains 13 residues. CDR3 DNA: TGTGCCAGCAGCTTAAGGGGCAAGTACGAGCAGTACTTC. Its protein product is CASSLRGKYEQYF.

In this sample, this clonotype turned up a few times. CDR3 region: CSVGTTSTGELFF. The CDR3, as DNA: TGCAGCGTTGGTACTACAAGCACCGGGGAGCTGTTTTTT. This chain joins TRBV29-1 and TRBJ2-2; D not certain. The V gene's germline CDR1 is SQVTM and CDR2 ANQGSEA. The CDR3 length is 13 residues. V was shortened by 4 bases and J by 4 bases, with 10 bases between the two germline ends.